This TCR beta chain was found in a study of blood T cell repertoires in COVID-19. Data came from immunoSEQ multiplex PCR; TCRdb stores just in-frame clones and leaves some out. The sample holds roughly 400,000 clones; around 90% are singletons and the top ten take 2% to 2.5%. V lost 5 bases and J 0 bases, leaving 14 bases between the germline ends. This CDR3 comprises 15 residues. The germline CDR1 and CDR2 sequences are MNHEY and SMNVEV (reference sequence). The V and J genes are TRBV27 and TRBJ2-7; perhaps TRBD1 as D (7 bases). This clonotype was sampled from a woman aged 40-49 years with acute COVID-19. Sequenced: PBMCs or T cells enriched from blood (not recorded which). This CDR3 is CASSLSRDSSYEQYF. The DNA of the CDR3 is TGTGCCAGCAGTCTTTCGCGGGACAGCTCCTACGAGCAGTACTTC.